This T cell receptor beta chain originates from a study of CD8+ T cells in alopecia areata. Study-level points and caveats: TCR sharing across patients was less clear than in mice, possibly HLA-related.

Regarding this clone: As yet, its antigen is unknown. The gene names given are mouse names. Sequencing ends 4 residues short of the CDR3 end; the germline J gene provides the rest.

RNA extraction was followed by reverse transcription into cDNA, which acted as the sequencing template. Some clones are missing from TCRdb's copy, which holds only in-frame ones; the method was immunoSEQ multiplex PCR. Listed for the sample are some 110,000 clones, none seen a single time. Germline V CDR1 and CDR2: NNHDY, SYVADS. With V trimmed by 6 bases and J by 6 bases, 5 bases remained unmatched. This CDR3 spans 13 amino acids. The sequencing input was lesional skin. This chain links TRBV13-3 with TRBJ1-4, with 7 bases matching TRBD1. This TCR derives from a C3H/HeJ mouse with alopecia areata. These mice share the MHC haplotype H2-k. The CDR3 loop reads CASNPTGDERLFF. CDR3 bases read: TGTGCCAGCAACCCAACAGGGGACGAA.